What follows are 25 T cell receptor beta chains derived from one specimen sequenced in a study of shared clonotypes between healthy human individuals. Assay used: immunoSEQ multiplex PCR; TCRdb lists only in-frame clones, some missing. The top ten hold under 2% of the sample, which has roughly 680,000 clones, 55% to 75% seen once. The sequencing sample was made of memory CD4+ T cells sorted from blood. This sample's subset: CD45RA-negative fraction. The receptors were sampled from a woman under 40 in good health.

This clone was seen only a few times. The CDR3 sequence is CASRSGAFETQYF. CDR3 in DNA: TGCGCCAGCAGGTCAGGGGCGTTCGAGACCCAGTACTTC. V and J are TRBV10-2 and TRBJ2-5; D may be TRBD1 (6 bases). Per germline, CDR1 WSHSY and CDR2 SAAADI. The CDR3 sequence is 13 residues long. The germline V and J ends were trimmed by 6 bases and 5 bases, with 13 bases remaining between them.

This chain connects TRBV2 to TRBJ1-5; 8 positions agree with TRBD1. The V gene end was trimmed by 5 bases and the J gene end by 0 bases; junction bases not matched to a gene: 3. Germline V gene sequence: CDR1 SNHLY, CDR2 FYNNEI. The CDR3 has 15 residues. CDR3 sequence: CASSRQGNSNQPQHF. DNA of the CDR3: TGTGCCAGCAGTCGACAGGGGAATAGCAATCAGCCCCAGCATTTT.

A remark on this clone: A read error is possible here, since a much larger clone lies one base away. The sample holds other DNA sequences that translate to the same CDR3. This chain links TRBV11-3 with TRBJ2-1; no definite D call. The CDR3 is made up of 12 amino acids. V shed 3 bases and J shed 5 bases, with 5 bases lying between them. The germline CDR1 and CDR2 sequences are SGHNT and YENEEA. The CDR3 DNA follows: TGTGCCAGCAGCTTTGTGGACAATGAGCAGTTCTTC. Translation gives CASSFVDNEQFF.

The chain recombines TRBV2 with TRBJ1-5; 7 positions agree with TRBD1. The V gene's germline CDR1 is SNHLY and CDR2 FYNNEI. The CDR3 has 17 residues. V dropped 0 bases and J dropped 1; count of bases not matched to a gene: 6. The CDR3 here is CASSEALYRGSNQPQHF. The CDR3 nucleotides read TGTGCCAGCAGTGAAGCGCTCTACAGGGGAAGCAATCAGCCCCAGCATTTT.

J is TRBJ2-5 and V is TRBV5-1; perhaps TRBD2 as D (6 bases). This CDR3 has 14 amino acids. The V end was cut by 7 bases, the J end by 1 base, with 14 bases between. The V gene's germline CDR1 is SGHRS and CDR2 YFSETQ. The CDR3 DNA reads TGCGCCAGCGGGGCGGGAAGCGGCCAAGAGACCCAGTACTTC. Amino acids: CASGAGSGQETQYF.

A word on this clone: Different DNA sequences within this sample yield the same CDR3. The chain recombines TRBV7-3 with TRBJ2-3; 12 positions agree with TRBD2. Germline V gene data show CDR1 as SGHTA and CDR2 as FQGTGA. V shed 2 bases, J shed 0 bases, and the junction held 0 bases outside the gene matches. The CDR3 runs to 16 residues. The CDR3 DNA reads TGTGCCAGCAGCTTAGGGACTAGCGGGAGCACAGATACGCAGTATTTT. It codes for CASSLGTSGSTDTQYF.

V and J are TRBV5-8 and TRBJ1-1; maybe TRBD1 (5 bases). This CDR3 is 15 amino acids long. The V gene's germline CDR1 is SGHTS and CDR2 YDEGEE. The V and J ends lost 4 bases and 3 bases respectively, with 16 bases between them. This chain's CDR3 is CASSLGRGWDTEAFF. CDR3 nucleotides: TGTGCCAGCAGCCTTGGTAGGGGTTGGGACACTGAAGCTTTCTTT.

The chain is built from TRBV6-1 and TRBJ2-6; D might be TRBD1 (6 bases). Germline V gene data show CDR1 as MNHNS and CDR2 as SASEGT. The ends were cut back, 2 bases at V and 0 bases at J, with 20 bases in the middle. CDR3 length: 20 residues. The CDR3 DNA reads TGTGCCAGCAGTGAAACTCAACAAATACAGGGCCACTCTGGGGCCAACGTCCTGACTTTC. Its translation is CASSETQQIQGHSGANVLTF.

The V call is TRBV5-1, the J call TRBJ1-2, with D hard to call. The V gene lost 2 bases and the J gene lost 8 bases, with 16 bases spanning the gap. There are 14 residues in the CDR3. Germline V CDR1 and CDR2: SGHRS, YFSETQ. The CDR3 nucleotides are TGCGCCAGCAGCTTAATGGATGCCCTCGGGGGCTACACCTTC. Its protein product is CASSLMDALGGYTF. Supplemented by reference TRBV5-1 and TRBJ1-2, the full variable domain reads KAGVTQTPRYLIKTRGQQVTLSCSPISGHRSVSWYQQTPGQGLQFLFEYFSETQRNKGNFPGRFSGRQFSNSRSEMNVSTLELGDSALYLCASSLMDALGGYTFGSGTRLTVV.

V and J are TRBV29-1 and TRBJ2-7; a weak D match, TRBD1 (5 bases). This CDR3 spans 14 amino acids. The V gene lost 4 bases and the J gene lost 2 bases, with 15 bases spanning the gap. The germline V gene has CDR1 SQVTM and CDR2 ANQGSEA. The CDR3 loop is CSVVPRAGTYEQYF. Here the CDR3 DNA reads TGCAGCGTTGTCCCCAGGGCAGGGACCTACGAGCAGTACTTC.

The CDR3 loop reads CASSRGTGTGVYEQYF. In DNA, the CDR3 is TGCGCCAGCAGCCGTGGGACCGGGACAGGGGTCTACGAGCAGTACTTC. This chain uses TRBV4-1 with TRBJ2-7, with 10 bases matching TRBD1. J lost 3 bases, V lost 4 bases, and 9 bases had no gene match. The germline V gene encodes CDR1 MGHRA and CDR2 YSYEKL. CDR3 length: 16 amino acids.

Of note for this clone: Other nucleotide sequences in the sample specify the same CDR3. This chain connects TRBV20-1 to TRBJ2-7; D uncertain. The CDR3 spans 11 residues. Germline assignment: CDR1 DFQATT and CDR2 SNEGSKA (reference sequence). V was clipped by 1 base and J by 2 bases, with 3 bases between them. This CDR3 reads CSARGPYEQYF. The CDR3 DNA is TGCAGTGCTAGAGGGCCCTACGAGCAGTACTTC.

The V and J genes are TRBV11-2 and TRBJ2-7; TRBD2 is a possible D gene (6 bases). The CDR3 is made up of 13 amino acids. CDR1 and CDR2 from the germline V gene are SGHAT and FQNNGV. The V and J ends lost 0 bases and 6 bases respectively, with 9 bases between them. CDR3 nucleotide sequence: TGTGCCAGCAGCTTAGATTGGGGGGTCGAGCAGTACTTC. Residues: CASSLDWGVEQYF.

The V call is TRBV7-7, the J call TRBJ2-5; a weak D match, TRBD2 (6 bases). CDR1 and CDR2 from the germline V gene are SSHAT and FNYEAQ (reference sequence). The CDR3 runs to 16 residues. Trimming removed 5 bases from V and 5 bases from J, with 21 bases in between. Here the CDR3 DNA reads TGTGCCAGCAGCCGCCAACCCGGGAGCGGGTCGGAGACCCAGTACTTC. Protein: CASSRQPGSGSETQYF.

This clone was found a few times. The chain recombines TRBV25-1 with TRBJ2-6; 7 bases fit TRBD1. Germline trimming cut 3 bases from V and 0 bases from J; bases unmatched to any gene: 5. Germline values: CDR1 MGHDK, CDR2 SYGVNS. The CDR3 extends over 17 amino acids. CDR3 amino acids: CASSDRGKSSGANVLTF. The CDR3, as DNA: TGTGCCAGCAGTGACAGGGGGAAGTCCTCTGGGGCCAACGTCCTGACTTTC.

The gene calls are TRBV27 and TRBJ2-7, with a tentative D call TRBD1 (5 bases). The CDR3 contains 14 residues. The germline V and J ends were trimmed by 3 bases and 5 bases, with 14 bases remaining between them. CDR1 and CDR2 (germline): MNHEY, SMNVEV (reference sequence). The CDR3 sequence: CASSFRQGTHEQYF. The CDR3 DNA reads as TGTGCCAGCAGTTTCCGGCAGGGAACGCACGAGCAGTACTTC.

This clone showed up just a few times. The chain uses TRBV28 and TRBJ2-1; 10 nucleotides match TRBD1. The germline V gene has CDR1 MDHEN and CDR2 SYDVKM. The V gene end was trimmed by 9 bases and the J gene end by 10 bases; junction bases not matched to a gene: 9. This CDR3 is 13 amino acids long. CDR3 region: CASQPGQGGEQFF. The CDR3 nucleotides read TGTGCCAGTCAACCCGGACAGGGGGGGGAGCAGTTCTTC. The full variable domain, completed using reference TRBV28 and TRBJ2-1, is DVKVTQSSRYLVKRTGEKVFLECVQDMDHENMFWYRQDPGLGLRLIYFSYDVKMKEKGDIPEGYSVSREKKERFSLILESASTNQTSMYLCASQPGQGGEQFFGPGTRLTVL.

The V and J genes are TRBV10-3 and TRBJ2-2, with 9 positions matching TRBD2. Germline V lookup: CDR1 ENHRY, CDR2 SYGVKD. The CDR3 totals 18 residues. Trimming at V came to 0 bases and at J to 5 bases, leaving 10 bases not matched to a gene. This CDR3 is CAISESGASGVGTGELFF. The CDR3 nucleotides are TGTGCCATCAGTGAGTCCGGTGCTAGCGGGGTAGGAACCGGGGAGCTGTTTTTT.

The rearrangement links TRBV6-1 to TRBJ1-5, with D possibly TRBD1 on 6 matching bases. This CDR3 has 16 amino acids. CDR1 is MNHNS, CDR2 SASEGT, per germline. Trimming removed 6 bases from V and 1 base from J, with 16 bases in between. CDR3 loop: CASRESGGRSNQPQHF. The CDR3 DNA sequence: TGTGCCAGCAGAGAAAGTGGGGGCAGGAGCAATCAGCCCCAGCATTTT.

This clone has at least ten counts. Written as DNA, the CDR3 is TGTGCCAGCAGTTACAAAATAGCGGGAGGGAGACAGTACGAGCAGTACTTC. Amino acids: CASSYKIAGGRQYEQYF. J is TRBJ2-7 and V is TRBV28; 11 bases are a match to TRBD2. The germline V gene has CDR1 MDHEN and CDR2 SYDVKM. V was pared by 4 bases and J by 4 bases, with 12 bases of the junction left unmatched. The CDR3 spans 17 residues.

Worth noting for this clone: This sample includes further DNA sequences coding for the same CDR3. The chain joins TRBV30 to TRBJ1-5; TRBD1 matches at 7 bases. This CDR3 region has 13 residues. Unmatched junction bases numbered 2, after V lost 2 bases and J lost 4 bases. Germline lookup yields CDR1 GTSNPN and CDR2 SVGIG (reference sequence). This CDR3 reads CAWSRTGNQPQHF. The CDR3 DNA follows: TGTGCCTGGAGTAGGACAGGAAATCAGCCCCAGCATTTT.

The chain links TRBV27 to TRBJ2-1, with 7 bases matching TRBD2. The V gene end was trimmed by 8 bases and the J gene end by 7 bases; junction bases not matched to a gene: 14. This CDR3 region has 15 residues. Germline lookup yields CDR1 MNHEY and CDR2 SMNVEV (reference sequence). The CDR3 bases are TGTGCCAGCGGCCCGTTGGGGAGGGTGGCAAATGAGCAGTTCTTC. Its translation: CASGPLGRVANEQFF.

The table lists this clone with a count of one. The CDR3 DNA reads TGCAGCGTTGAAGGGGTGGCAGGGGGAGACACTGAAGCTTTCTTT. It yields the protein CSVEGVAGGDTEAFF. V usage is TRBV29-1 and J usage is TRBJ1-1; 7 positions agree with TRBD1. Germline CDR1 is SQVTM and CDR2 is ANQGSEA. The CDR3 runs to 15 residues. V dropped 1 base and J dropped 3; count of bases not matched to a gene: 8.

This clone has a handful of counts. This sequence joins TRBV30 and TRBJ2-7; 9 positions match TRBD1. The germline CDR1 and CDR2 sequences are GTSNPN and SVGIG (reference sequence). The V and J ends lost 1 base and 3 bases, in that order; junction bases with no gene match: 7. There are 15 residues in the CDR3. As DNA, the CDR3 is TGTGCCTGGAGTGGAGGGACAGGGCTAGACTACGAGCAGTACTTC. This translates into CAWSGGTGLDYEQYF.

This chain joins TRBV15 and TRBJ2-7; TRBD1 aligns across 9 bases. This CDR3 region has 16 residues. Germline V gene data show CDR1 as LNHNV and CDR2 as YYDKDF (reference sequence). The J segment lost 6 bases and the V segment lost 0 bases, leaving 9 bases of the junction unmatched. This chain's CDR3 is CATSRDKGTGQSEQYF. The CDR3 DNA is TGTGCCACCAGCAGAGATAAAGGGACAGGGCAGTCCGAGCAGTACTTC.